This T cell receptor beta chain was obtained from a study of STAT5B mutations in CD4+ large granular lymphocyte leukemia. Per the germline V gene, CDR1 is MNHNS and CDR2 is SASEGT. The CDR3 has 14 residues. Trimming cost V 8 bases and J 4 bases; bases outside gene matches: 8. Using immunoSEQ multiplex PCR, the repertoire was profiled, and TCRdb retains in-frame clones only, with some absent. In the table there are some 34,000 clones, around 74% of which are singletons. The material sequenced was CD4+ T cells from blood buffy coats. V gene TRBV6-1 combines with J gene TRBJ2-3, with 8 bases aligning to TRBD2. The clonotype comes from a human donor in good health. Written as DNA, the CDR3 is TGTGCCAGCGCCCAGCGGGGGCCCCCAGATACGCAGTATTTT. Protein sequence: CASAQRGPPDTQYF.